The T cell receptor (beta chain) described here comes from a study of T cells after yellow fever vaccination. Findings and caveats of the study: Researchers cautioned that FACS-sorted repertoires could harbor abundant clonotypes contaminating from the bulk population. Peaking on day 5 versus 15, the secondary response was faster but weaker.

TCRdb analysed the 5' RACE reads with MiXCR anew, one entry per CDR3 protein. In the table there are some 300,000 distinct CDR3 sequences, around a tenth of which are singletons. About this clonotype: The antigen remains undetermined.

Trimming left V 6 bases short and J 5 bases short, with 14 bases between. The CDR3 sequence is 14 residues long. Germline-derived CDR1 and CDR2 are MNHNY and SVGAGI (reference sequence). The material sequenced was CD4+ T cells sorted from PBMCs, taken 45 days after the yellow fever booster vaccination. This chain connects TRBV6-6 to TRBJ2-4; a possible D gene is TRBD2 (5 bases). The source is a man between 18 and 35 years old who received the YFV17D yellow fever vaccine. CDR3 protein: CASRRGFNENIQYF. DNA for the CDR3: TGTGCCAGCAGAAGAGGGTTCAACGAAAACATTCAGTACTTC.